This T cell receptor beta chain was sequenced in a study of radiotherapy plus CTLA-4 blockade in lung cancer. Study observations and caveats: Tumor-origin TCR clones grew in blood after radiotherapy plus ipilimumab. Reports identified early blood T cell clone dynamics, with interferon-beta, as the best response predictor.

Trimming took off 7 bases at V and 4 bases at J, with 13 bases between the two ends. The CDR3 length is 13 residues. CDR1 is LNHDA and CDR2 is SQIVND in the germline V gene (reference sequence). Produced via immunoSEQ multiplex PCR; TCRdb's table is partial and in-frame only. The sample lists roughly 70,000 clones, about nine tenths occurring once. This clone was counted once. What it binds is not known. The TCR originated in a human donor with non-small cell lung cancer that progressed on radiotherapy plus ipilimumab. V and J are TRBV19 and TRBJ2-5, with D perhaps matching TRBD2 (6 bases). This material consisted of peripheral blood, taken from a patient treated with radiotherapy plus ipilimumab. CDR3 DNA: TGTGCCAGTACGGGGACTCGAGGAGAGACCCAGTACTTC. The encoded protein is CASTGTRGETQYF.